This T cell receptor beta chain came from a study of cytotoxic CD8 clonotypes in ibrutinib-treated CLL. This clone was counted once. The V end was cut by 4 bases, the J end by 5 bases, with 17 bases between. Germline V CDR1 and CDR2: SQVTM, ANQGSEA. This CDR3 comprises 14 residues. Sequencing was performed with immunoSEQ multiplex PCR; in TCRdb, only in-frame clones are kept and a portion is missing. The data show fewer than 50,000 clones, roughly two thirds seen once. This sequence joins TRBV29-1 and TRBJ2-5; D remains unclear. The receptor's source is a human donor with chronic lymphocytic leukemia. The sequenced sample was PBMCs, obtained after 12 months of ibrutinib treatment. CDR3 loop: CSVGLRGLGETQYF. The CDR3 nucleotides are TGCAGCGTTGGGCTACGAGGTCTTGGCGAGACCCAGTACTTC.